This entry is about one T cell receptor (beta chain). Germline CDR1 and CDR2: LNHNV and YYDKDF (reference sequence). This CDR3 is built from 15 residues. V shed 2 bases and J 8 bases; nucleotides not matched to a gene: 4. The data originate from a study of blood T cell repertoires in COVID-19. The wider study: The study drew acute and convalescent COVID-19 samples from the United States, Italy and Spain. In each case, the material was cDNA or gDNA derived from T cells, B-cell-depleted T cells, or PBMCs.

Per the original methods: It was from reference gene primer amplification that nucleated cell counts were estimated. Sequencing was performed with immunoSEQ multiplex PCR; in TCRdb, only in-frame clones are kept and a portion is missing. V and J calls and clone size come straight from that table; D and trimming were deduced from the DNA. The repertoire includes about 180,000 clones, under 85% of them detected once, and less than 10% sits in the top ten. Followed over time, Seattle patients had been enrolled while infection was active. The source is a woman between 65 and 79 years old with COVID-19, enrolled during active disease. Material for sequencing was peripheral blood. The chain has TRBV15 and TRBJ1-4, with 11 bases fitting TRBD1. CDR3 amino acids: CATSRRTGGQEKLFF. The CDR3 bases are TGTGCCACCAGCAGAAGGACAGGGGGCCAGGAAAAACTGTTTTTT.